Shown below are 30 T cell receptor beta chains from a single sample sequenced in a study of cytomegalovirus exposure and HLA in healthy donors. The table came from immunoSEQ multiplex PCR; TCRdb's copy has only in-frame clones and leaves some out. The sample carries just over 20,000 clones, 97% recorded once. The specimen was PBMCs. The receptors here all came from a man aged 30 to 45 in good health and CMV-seropositive.

This chain connects TRBV19 to TRBJ1-2; TRBD1 matches at 7 bases. V lost 3 bases, J lost 0 bases, and 10 bases stayed unmatched. CDR3 length: 17 amino acids. CDR1 LNHDA and CDR2 SQIVND come from the germline V gene (reference sequence). DNA of the CDR3: TGTGCCAGTAGTATTGTAGGGACAGCTGTCGCTAACTATGGCTACACCTTC. Its protein product is CASSIVGTAVANYGYTF.

The chain links TRBV2 to TRBJ2-7, with D tentatively TRBD2 (5 bases). With 4 bases removed from V and 3 bases from J, the gap between germline ends came to 13 bases. CDR1 and CDR2 (germline): SNHLY, FYNNEI. This CDR3 has 14 amino acids. This chain's CDR3 is CASSGRASSYEQYF. The CDR3 DNA reads as TGTGCCAGCAGTGGAAGGGCTAGCAGCTACGAGCAGTACTTC.

The V and J genes are TRBV5-1 and TRBJ2-2, with 11 bases lining up with TRBD2. CDR1 SGHRS and CDR2 YFSETQ come from the germline V gene. The junction had 3 bases not matched to a gene; V was cut back by 4 bases and J by 1 base. The length of the CDR3 is 16 residues. The DNA for the CDR3 is TGCGCCAGCAGCCGCGGGACTAGCGGGAACACCGGGGAGCTGTTTTTT. It translates to CASSRGTSGNTGELFF.

This chain uses TRBV28 with TRBJ2-7; no clear D gene. V was clipped by 5 bases and J by 3 bases, with 5 bases between them. Germline V CDR1 and CDR2: MDHEN, SYDVKM. This CDR3 comprises 11 residues. CDR3 protein: CASSLLYEQYF. DNA of the CDR3: TGTGCCAGCAGTCTTCTCTACGAGCAGTACTTC. Based on the CDR3 plus reference TRBV28 and TRBJ2-7, the full variable domain is DVKVTQSSRYLVKRTGEKVFLECVQDMDHENMFWYRQDPGLGLRLIYFSYDVKMKEKGDIPEGYSVSREKKERFSLILESASTNQTSMYLCASSLLYEQYFGPGTRLTVT.

The rearrangement uses TRBV13 and TRBJ2-5, with TRBD2 identical over 11 bases. V was clipped by 5 bases and J by 0 bases; unmatched bases: 5. CDR3 length equals 16 residues. The germline V gene has CDR1 PRHDT and CDR2 FYEKMQ (reference sequence). The CDR3 bases are TGTGCCAGCAGCCCAAGGGGACTAGCGGACCAAGAGACCCAGTACTTC. Its protein product is CASSPRGLADQETQYF.

The chain recombines TRBV30 with TRBJ2-7, with 8 nucleotides matching TRBD1. V trimming: 5 bases; J trimming: 6 bases; junction bases outside the gene matches: 12. CDR3 length: 14 residues. The germline V gene has CDR1 GTSNPN and CDR2 SVGIG (reference sequence). For the CDR3, the DNA is TGTGCCTGGGATAAGGGACAGGTAAAAGGCGAGCAGTACTTC. Encoded protein: CAWDKGQVKGEQYF.

This clone appeared once. Relative to the germline gene, one junction end is altered; a read error may explain this. The rearrangement uses TRBV7-7 and TRBJ2-1; 8 nucleotides line up with TRBD2. CDR3 length equals 15 residues. CDR1 is SSHAT and CDR2 is FNYEAQ in the germline V gene (reference sequence). CDR3 sequence (DNA): TGTGCTAGCAGCCGTATGAGCGGGAGCGGGGATGAGCAGTTCTTC. Translating it yields CASSRMSGSGDEQFF.

The chain uses TRBV4-1 and TRBJ1-1, with D tentatively TRBD1 (6 bases). CDR1 is MGHRA, CDR2 YSYEKL, per germline. With 4 bases removed from V and 3 bases from J, the gap between germline ends came to 12 bases. There are 14 residues in the CDR3. The CDR3 DNA sequence: TGCGCCAGCAGCCCGCAGGGGTTTGACACTGAAGCTTTCTTT. This translates into CASSPQGFDTEAFF.

The rearrangement joins TRBV28 to TRBJ2-7, with 9 bases aligning to TRBD2. Germline trimming cut 7 bases from V and 3 bases from J; bases unmatched to any gene: 7. The CDR3 contains 14 residues. Germline CDR1 reads MDHEN; CDR2 reads SYDVKM. The CDR3 DNA is TGTGCCAGCAATGCTCTAGCGGGAAACTACGAGCAGTACTTC. Translating it yields CASNALAGNYEQYF. Filled out from reference TRBV28 and TRBJ2-7, the complete variable domain reads DVKVTQSSRYLVKRTGEKVFLECVQDMDHENMFWYRQDPGLGLRLIYFSYDVKMKEKGDIPEGYSVSREKKERFSLILESASTNQTSMYLCASNALAGNYEQYFGPGTRLTVT.

This chain connects TRBV6-5 to TRBJ1-5, with D perhaps matching TRBD1 (5 bases). The CDR3 loop spans 15 amino acids. Germline V gene sequence: CDR1 MNHEY, CDR2 SVGAGI. V lost 6 bases to trimming and J lost 0 bases, with 12 bases between them. CDR3 in DNA: TGTGCCAGCAGCCCAAAGGGGTATAGCAATCAGCCCCAGCATTTT. Amino acids: CASSPKGYSNQPQHF.

The J gene is TRBJ2-2, the V gene TRBV5-1; 7 nucleotides match TRBD1. CDR3 length equals 15 residues. V was clipped by 3 bases and J by 2 bases; unmatched bases: 4. The germline V gene encodes CDR1 SGHRS and CDR2 YFSETQ. CDR3 coding DNA: TGCGCCAGCAGCTGGGGACAGAATAACACCGGGGAGCTGTTTTTT. This encodes CASSWGQNNTGELFF.

This chain joins TRBV2 and TRBJ1-3; no clear D. CDR3 length: 12 amino acids. Germline V gene sequence: CDR1 SNHLY, CDR2 FYNNEI. Deletions cut 6 bases from V and 4 bases from J, with 7 bases between. For the CDR3, the DNA is TGTGCCAGCAGAGAGACAGGAAACACCATATATTTT. The encoded protein is CASRETGNTIYF.

The V gene is TRBV2, the J gene TRBJ2-7, with D uncertain. CDR1 is SNHLY, CDR2 FYNNEI, per germline. V was clipped by 8 bases and J by 1 base, with 9 bases between them. The CDR3 extends over 12 amino acids. The CDR3 DNA is TGTGCCAGCTTTGCGGCGTCCTACGAGCAGTACTTC. Encoded protein: CASFAASYEQYF. Full variable domain (missing parts from reference TRBV2 and TRBJ2-7): EPEVTQTPSHQVTQMGQEVILRCVPISNHLYFYWYRQILGQKVEFLVSFYNNEISEKSEIFDDQFSVERPDGSNFTLKIRSTKLEDSAMYFCASFAASYEQYFGPGTRLTVT.

The V and J genes are TRBV7-2 and TRBJ1-2; 7 bases align to TRBD1. Unmatched junction bases numbered 7, after V lost 1 base and J lost 8 bases. The germline V gene has CDR1 SGHTA and CDR2 FQGNSA. The CDR3 has 14 residues. CDR3 in amino acids: CASSLDRGAEGYTF. CDR3 DNA: TGTGCCAGCAGCTTAGACAGGGGAGCGGAGGGCTACACCTTC.

The chain carries TRBV2 and TRBJ2-7; D is undetermined. The germline V gene encodes CDR1 SNHLY and CDR2 FYNNEI. The CDR3 loop spans 12 amino acids. V was clipped by 5 bases and J by 3 bases, with 8 bases between them. CDR3 nucleotide sequence: TGTGCCAGCAGTATTAGATACTACGAGCAGTACTTC. Translation gives CASSIRYYEQYF.

This clone showed up just once. The chain has TRBV5-1 and TRBJ2-7, with 13 bases identical to TRBD2. V lost 4 bases to trimming and J lost 6 bases; unmatched junction nucleotides: 7. The CDR3 consists of 15 residues. The germline V gene has CDR1 SGHRS and CDR2 YFSETQ. The CDR3 sequence: CASSHGLAGVGEQYF. As DNA, the CDR3 is TGCGCCAGCAGCCACGGACTAGCGGGAGTAGGCGAGCAGTACTTC.

This chain links TRBV7-8 with TRBJ2-7; 7 bases align to TRBD1. Trimming removed 3 bases from V and 2 bases from J; junction bases left unmatched: 4. Per the germline V gene, CDR1 is SGHVS and CDR2 is FQNEAQ. The CDR3 loop spans 14 amino acids. CDR3 DNA sequence: TGTGCCAGCAGCTTCGGACAGGCCGCCTACGAGCAGTACTTC. Translating it yields CASSFGQAAYEQYF.

This clone was observed a few times. The chain links TRBV28 to TRBJ1-2, with 10 nucleotides matching TRBD1. CDR1 MDHEN and CDR2 SYDVKM come from the germline V gene. CDR3 size: 14 residues. Unmatched junction bases numbered 10, after V lost 7 bases and J lost 8 bases. The DNA of the CDR3 is TGTGCCAGCACGTTCGGGGACAGGGGCCCCGGCTACACCTTC. Translating gives CASTFGDRGPGYTF.

This sequence joins TRBV28 and TRBJ1-5; D remains unclear. This CDR3 has 13 amino acids. Germline assignment: CDR1 MDHEN and CDR2 SYDVKM. V lost 3 bases to trimming and J lost 5 bases, with 8 bases between them. This CDR3 reads CASSLRVDQPQHF. CDR3 DNA sequence: TGTGCCAGCAGTTTGCGAGTGGATCAGCCCCAGCATTTT. Filled out from reference TRBV28 and TRBJ1-5, the complete variable domain reads DVKVTQSSRYLVKRTGEKVFLECVQDMDHENMFWYRQDPGLGLRLIYFSYDVKMKEKGDIPEGYSVSREKKERFSLILESASTNQTSMYLCASSLRVDQPQHFGDGTRLSIL.

V gene TRBV25-1 combines with J gene TRBJ2-5; TRBD1 agrees at 7 bases. The CDR3 sequence is 15 residues long. Germline CDR1 MGHDK, CDR2 SYGVNS. V lost 5 bases to trimming and J lost 5 bases; unmatched junction nucleotides: 11. DNA of the CDR3: TGTGCCAGCAGTCCCGAAATTAGGGGGCCGGAGACCCAGTACTTC. It codes for CASSPEIRGPETQYF.

This sequence joins TRBV29-1 and TRBJ1-2; D possibly corresponds to TRBD1 (6 bases). With 5 bases removed from V and 0 bases from J, the gap between germline ends came to 10 bases. Germline CDR1 SQVTM, CDR2 ANQGSEA. This CDR3 is 13 amino acids long. CDR3 region: CSVTDSANYGYTF. CDR3 DNA sequence: TGCAGCGTTACGGACAGCGCTAACTATGGCTACACCTTC.

The chain links TRBV18 to TRBJ2-7; TRBD2 might be the D (5 bases). CDR1 KGHSH and CDR2 LQKENI come from the germline V gene. Between the trimmed V and J ends, which lost 0 bases and 0 bases, there was a span of 6 bases. The CDR3 covers 14 residues. CDR3 in DNA: TGTGCCAGCTCACCACCTAGCGCCTCCTACGAGCAGTACTTC. This encodes CASSPPSASYEQYF. Using reference TRBV18 and TRBJ2-7 for the parts outside the CDR3, the full variable domain is NAGVMQNPRHLVRRRGQEARLRCSPMKGHSHVYWYRQLPEEGLKFMVYLQKENIIDESGMPKERFSAEFPKEGPSILRIQQVVRGDSAAYFCASSPPSASYEQYFGPGTRLTVT.

The chain combines TRBV30 with TRBJ1-4; unclear D gene. Germline CDR1 GTSNPN, CDR2 SVGIG (reference sequence). The CDR3 has 17 residues. Between the trimmed V and J ends, which lost 3 bases and 0 bases, there was a span of 17 bases. CDR3 DNA sequence: TGTGCCTGGAGGATCTCCTTGGGCGGGGCAACTAATGAAAAACTGTTTTTT. Residues: CAWRISLGGATNEKLFF.

The CDR3 DNA reads as TGTGCCGCCCCGGGACAGGGCCTTTACGAGCAGTACTTC. It translates to CAAPGQGLYEQYF. The chain employs TRBV27 and TRBJ2-7; TRBD1 matches at 9 bases. The length of the CDR3 is 13 residues. After removal of 11 bases from V and 4 bases from J, the junction contained 9 bases not matched to a gene. Germline V gene lookup returns CDR1 MNHEY and CDR2 SMNVEV (reference sequence).

This chain connects TRBV7-8 to TRBJ2-7; D remains unclear. CDR1 and CDR2 from the germline V gene are SGHVS and FQNEAQ. The V end lost 5 bases, the J end lost 7 bases, and 21 bases lay between the germline ends. There are 15 residues in the CDR3. The CDR3 sequence is CASSKQTTPVWEQYF. The CDR3, as DNA: TGTGCCAGCAGCAAACAAACTACCCCCGTGTGGGAGCAGTACTTC.

In DNA form, the CDR3 reads TGTGCCACCCGCGGGGGGGCTGGTAATGAAAAACTGTTTTTT. Translation gives CATRGGAGNEKLFF. The rearrangement uses TRBV6-6 and TRBJ1-4; tentative D call: TRBD1 (6 bases). Trimming stripped 10 bases from V and 4 bases from J, with 16 bases between. This CDR3 contains 14 residues. Germline CDR1 is MNHNY and CDR2 is SVGAGI (reference sequence).

The V gene is TRBV2, the J gene TRBJ1-1, with D possibly being TRBD1 (5 bases). The germline gives CDR1 SNHLY, CDR2 FYNNEI. CDR3 length equals 16 residues. Between the trimmed V and J ends, which lost 2 bases and 1 base, there was a span of 14 bases. CDR3 sequence reads: CASSEPRDPRNTEAFF. CDR3 DNA: TGTGCCAGCAGTGAACCCAGGGATCCAAGGAACACTGAAGCTTTCTTT.

This chain links TRBV6-1 with TRBJ2-2, with TRBD1 identical over 10 bases. Per the germline V gene, CDR1 is MNHNS and CDR2 is SASEGT. With V trimmed by 10 bases and J by 4 bases, 9 bases remained unmatched. The CDR3 sequence is 15 residues long. Here the CDR3 reads CATGGTGVATGELFF. The CDR3 DNA follows: TGTGCCACCGGCGGGACAGGGGTGGCCACCGGGGAGCTGTTTTTT.

The chain is built from TRBV7-2 and TRBJ2-1; no definite D call. CDR3 length equals 13 residues. Germline V gene lookup returns CDR1 SGHTA and CDR2 FQGNSA. V shed 3 bases and J shed 9 bases, with 12 bases lying between them. The CDR3 region has the DNA TGTGCCAGCAGCTTGGAGCCCCGGCGTGAGCAGTTCTTC. This translates into CASSLEPRREQFF. Full variable domain (missing parts from reference TRBV7-2 and TRBJ2-1): GAGVSQSPSNKVTEKGKDVELRCDPISGHTALYWYRQSLGQGLEFLIYFQGNSAPDKSGLPSDRFSAERTGGSVSTLTIQRTQQEDSAVYLCASSLEPRREQFFGPGTRLTVL.

V usage is TRBV18 and J usage is TRBJ2-3, with 10 bases fitting TRBD2. Germline V CDR1 and CDR2: KGHSH, LQKENI. The trim removed 2 bases at V and 4 bases at J, leaving 3 bases unmatched. The CDR3 length is 15 residues. The CDR3 DNA reads as TGTGCCAGCTCACCAGGGACTAGCGCCTCAGATACGCAGTATTTT. Its translation: CASSPGTSASDTQYF.